The TCR beta chain described here comes from a study of a mutant IDH1 vaccine in newly diagnosed glioma. This CDR3 has 13 amino acids. The germline V and J ends were trimmed by 4 bases and 3 bases, with 11 bases remaining between them. Germline CDR1 SGDLS, CDR2 YYNGEE. TCRdb's table, derived via immunoSEQ multiplex PCR, lists solely in-frame clones and lacks some. The repertoire includes about 86,000 clones, around 85% of them detected once, and over 2% sits in the top ten. Time point specified: week 23, last vaccination. With topical imiquimod, each dose of the vaccine consisted of 300 ug of mutant IDH1 20-mer peptide. Worth noting for this clone: Its matching antigen is unknown.

The sample in question was PBMCs, obtained from a glioma patient whose treatment included an IDH1 peptide vaccine. The sequence derives from a man aged 25 to 40 with glioma. Some clones in this sample may be carry-over from other donors' samples. The chain has TRBV9 and TRBJ2-7; maybe TRBD1 (5 bases). The chain's CDR3 is CASSPGLFYEQYF. The CDR3 bases are TGTGCCAGCAGCCCAGGGCTCTTCTACGAGCAGTACTTC.